This T cell receptor beta chain was found in a study of blood T cell repertoires in COVID-19. V shed 5 bases and J 10 bases; nucleotides not matched to a gene: 8. Germline-derived CDR1 and CDR2 are MNHEY and SVGEGT. The CDR3 runs to 13 residues. Only in-frame clones appear in the TCRdb table, and some are missing; sequencing was by immunoSEQ multiplex PCR. The sample has about 200,000 clones, 87% seen once. This clonotype originated in a woman aged 25-40 years who had recovered from COVID-19. The sample consisted of PBMCs or T cells enriched from blood (not recorded which). The J gene is TRBJ1-5, the V gene TRBV6-2 or TRBV6-3; 7 nucleotides match TRBD1. The CDR3, as DNA: TGTGCCAGCAGTAGGGACAGCGTAAAACCCCAGCATTTT. Translated: CASSRDSVKPQHF.